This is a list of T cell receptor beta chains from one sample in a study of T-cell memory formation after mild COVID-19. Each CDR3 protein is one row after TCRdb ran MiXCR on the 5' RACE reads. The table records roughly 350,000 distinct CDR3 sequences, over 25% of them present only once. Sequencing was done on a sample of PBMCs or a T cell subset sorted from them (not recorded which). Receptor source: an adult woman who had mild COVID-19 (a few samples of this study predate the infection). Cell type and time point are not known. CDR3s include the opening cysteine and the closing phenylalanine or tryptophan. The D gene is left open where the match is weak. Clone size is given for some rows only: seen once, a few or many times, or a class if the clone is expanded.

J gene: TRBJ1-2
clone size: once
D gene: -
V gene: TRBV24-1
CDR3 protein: CATSDSIHGYTF
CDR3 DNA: TGTGCCACCAGTGATTCGATTCATGGCTACACCTTC

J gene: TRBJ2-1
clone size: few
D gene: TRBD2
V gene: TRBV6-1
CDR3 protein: CASSELETSGKFF
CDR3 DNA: TGTGCCAGCAGTGAATTAGAGACTAGCGGGAAATTCTTC

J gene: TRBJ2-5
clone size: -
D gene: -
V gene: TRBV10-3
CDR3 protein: CAISGGPPSPETQYF
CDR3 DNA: TGTGCCATCAGTGGGGGACCGCCGAGCCCCGAGACCCAGTACTTC

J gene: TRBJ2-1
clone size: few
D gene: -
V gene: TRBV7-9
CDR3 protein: CASSLLRATGFTYNEQFF
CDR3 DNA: TGTGCCAGCAGCTTATTGCGGGCAACAGGGTTCACCTACAATGAGCAGTTCTTC

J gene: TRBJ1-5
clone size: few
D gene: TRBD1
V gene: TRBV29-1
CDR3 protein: CSVGQGGNQPQHF
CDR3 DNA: TGCAGCGTTGGACAGGGGGGCAATCAGCCCCAGCATTTT

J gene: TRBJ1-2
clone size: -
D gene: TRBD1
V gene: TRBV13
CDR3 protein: CASRLDRGRRGYTF
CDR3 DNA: TGTGCCAGCAGACTGGACAGGGGGCGTCGGGGCTACACCTTC

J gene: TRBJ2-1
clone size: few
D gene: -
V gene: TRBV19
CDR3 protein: CASREWGTESYNEQFF
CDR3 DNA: TGTGCCAGTAGGGAGTGGGGGACCGAGTCCTACAATGAGCAGTTCTTC

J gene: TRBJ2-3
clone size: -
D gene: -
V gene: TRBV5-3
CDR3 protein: CARSLGRGPIDTQYF
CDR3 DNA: TGTGCCAGAAGCTTGGGTCGTGGGCCGATAGATACGCAGTATTTT

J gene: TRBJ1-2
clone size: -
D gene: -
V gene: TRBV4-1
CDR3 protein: CASSQVETDNYGYTF
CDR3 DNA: TGCGCCAGCAGCCAAGTTGAGACGGATAACTATGGCTACACCTTC

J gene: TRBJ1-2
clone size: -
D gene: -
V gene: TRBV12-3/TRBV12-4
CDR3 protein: CASSPVQRPDYNTF
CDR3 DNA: TGTGCCAGCAGTCCCGTACAGAGGCCTGATTACAACACCTTC

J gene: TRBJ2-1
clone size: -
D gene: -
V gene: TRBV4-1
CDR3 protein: CASSPRRNEQFF
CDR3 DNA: TGCGCCAGCAGCCCCCGTCGAAATGAGCAGTTCTTC

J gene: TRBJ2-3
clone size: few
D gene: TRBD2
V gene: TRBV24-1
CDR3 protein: CATSGDYVDTQYF
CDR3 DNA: TGTGCCACCAGCGGGGACTACGTAGATACGCAGTATTTT

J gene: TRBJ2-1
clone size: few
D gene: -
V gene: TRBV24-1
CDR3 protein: CATREGRDWGEQFF
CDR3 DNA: TGTGCCACCAGGGAAGGGCGGGATTGGGGTGAGCAGTTCTTC

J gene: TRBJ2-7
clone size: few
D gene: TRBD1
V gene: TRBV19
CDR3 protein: CASSPKTGHEQYF
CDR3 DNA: TGTGCCAGTAGTCCTAAGACAGGGCACGAGCAGTACTTC

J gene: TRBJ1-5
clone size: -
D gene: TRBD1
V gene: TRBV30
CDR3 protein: CAWSPSGQGVSNQPQHF
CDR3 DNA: TGTGCCTGGAGTCCCTCGGGACAGGGAGTGAGTAATCAGCCCCAGCATTTT

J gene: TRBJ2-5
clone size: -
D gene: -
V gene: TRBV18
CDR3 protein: CASSPPARAETQYF
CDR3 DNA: TGTGCCAGCTCACCACCGGCCAGGGCAGAGACCCAGTACTTC

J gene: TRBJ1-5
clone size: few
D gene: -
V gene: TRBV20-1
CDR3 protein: CSAEGQGRNQPQHF
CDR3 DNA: TGCAGTGCTGAGGGGCAGGGGCGCAATCAGCCCCAGCATTTT

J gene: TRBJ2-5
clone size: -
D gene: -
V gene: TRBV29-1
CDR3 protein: CSVEGIRLSWQETQYF
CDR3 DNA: TGCAGCGTTGAGGGCATTCGGTTATCGTGGCAAGAGACCCAGTACTTC

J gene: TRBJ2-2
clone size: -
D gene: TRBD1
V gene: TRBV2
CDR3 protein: CASRETGATGELFF
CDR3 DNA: TGTGCCAGCAGGGAGACAGGGGCCACCGGGGAGCTGTTTTTT

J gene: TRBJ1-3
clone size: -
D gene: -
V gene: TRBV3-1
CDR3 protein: CASSQQGSGNTIYF
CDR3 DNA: TGTGCCAGCAGCCAACAGGGTTCTGGAAACACCATATATTTT

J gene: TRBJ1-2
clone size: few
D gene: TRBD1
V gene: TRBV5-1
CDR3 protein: CASSPTTGRGYTF
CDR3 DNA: TGCGCCAGCAGCCCCACGACAGGGAGGGGCTACACCTTC

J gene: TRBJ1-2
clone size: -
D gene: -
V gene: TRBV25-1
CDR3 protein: CASSDSVGYGYTF
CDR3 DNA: TGTGCCAGCAGTGACAGTGTCGGCTATGGCTACACCTTC

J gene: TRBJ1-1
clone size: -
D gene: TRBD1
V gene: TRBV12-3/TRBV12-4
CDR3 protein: CASRPGTGFTEAFF
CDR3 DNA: TGTGCCAGCAGGCCCGGGACAGGGTTTACTGAAGCTTTCTTT

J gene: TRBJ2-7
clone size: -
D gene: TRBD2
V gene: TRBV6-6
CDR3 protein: CASSYASGEHYEQYF
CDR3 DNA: TGTGCCAGCAGTTACGCGAGCGGGGAGCACTACGAGCAGTACTTC

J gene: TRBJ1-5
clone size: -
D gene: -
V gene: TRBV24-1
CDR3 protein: CATSDLHSNQPQHF
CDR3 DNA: TGTGCCACCAGTGATCTACACAGCAATCAGCCCCAGCATTTT

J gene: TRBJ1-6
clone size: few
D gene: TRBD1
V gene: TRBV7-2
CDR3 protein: CASSSGTGGSPLHF
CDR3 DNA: TGTGCCAGCAGCTCCGGGACAGGGGGATCACCCCTCCACTTT

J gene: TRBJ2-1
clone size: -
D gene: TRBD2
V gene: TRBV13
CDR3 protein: CASSLGTSGGNNEQFF
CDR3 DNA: TGTGCCAGCAGCTTAGGGACTAGCGGGGGGAACAATGAGCAGTTCTTC

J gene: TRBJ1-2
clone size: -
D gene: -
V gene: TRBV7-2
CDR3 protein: CASSLGTSGGYTF
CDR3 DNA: TGTGCCAGCAGCTTAGGGACGTCGGGAGGCTACACCTTC

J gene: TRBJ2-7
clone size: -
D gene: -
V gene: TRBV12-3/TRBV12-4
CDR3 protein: CASSRYRAYEQYF
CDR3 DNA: TGTGCCAGCAGTCGCTACAGGGCCTACGAGCAGTACTTC

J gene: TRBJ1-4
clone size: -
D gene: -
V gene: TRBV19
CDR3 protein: CASSILRRRTASRNEKLFF
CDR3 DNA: TGTGCCAGTAGTATATTGAGGAGAAGGACGGCTTCTAGGAATGAAAAACTGTTTTTT

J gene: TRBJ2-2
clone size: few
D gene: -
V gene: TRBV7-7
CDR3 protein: CASSLLGGDTGELFF
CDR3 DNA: TGTGCCAGCAGCTTGCTAGGGGGAGACACCGGGGAGCTGTTTTTT

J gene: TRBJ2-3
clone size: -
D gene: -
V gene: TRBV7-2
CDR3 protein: CASSLQSLRQRGTDTQYF
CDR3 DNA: TGTGCCAGCAGCTTACAGAGCTTGAGGCAACGCGGCACAGATACGCAGTATTTT

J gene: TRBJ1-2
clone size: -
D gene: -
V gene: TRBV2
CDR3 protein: CASSEARQIYGYTF
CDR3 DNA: TGTGCCAGCAGTGAAGCGCGCCAGATCTATGGCTACACCTTC

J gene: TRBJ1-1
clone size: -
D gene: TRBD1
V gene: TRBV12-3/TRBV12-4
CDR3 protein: CASTGTGARMDTEAFF
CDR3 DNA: TGTGCCAGCACCGGGACAGGGGCACGGATGGACACTGAAGCTTTCTTT

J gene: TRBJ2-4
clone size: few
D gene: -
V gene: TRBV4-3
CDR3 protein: CASSQDAGIPKNIQYF
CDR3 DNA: TGCGCCAGCAGCCAAGATGCAGGGATCCCCAAAAACATTCAGTACTTC

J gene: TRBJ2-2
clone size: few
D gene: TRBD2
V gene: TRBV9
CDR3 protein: CASSVDTSGTGELFF
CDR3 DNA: TGTGCCAGCAGCGTAGACACTAGCGGGACCGGGGAGCTGTTTTTT

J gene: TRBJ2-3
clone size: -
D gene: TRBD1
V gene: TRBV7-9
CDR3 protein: CASSLVPLAWGYQGGADTQYF
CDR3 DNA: TGTGCCAGCAGCTTAGTTCCCCTAGCTTGGGGATATCAAGGGGGCGCAGATACGCAGTATTTT

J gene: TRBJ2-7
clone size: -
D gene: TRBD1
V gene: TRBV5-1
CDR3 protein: CASSVDRGWEQYF
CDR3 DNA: TGCGCCAGCAGCGTGGACAGGGGATGGGAGCAGTACTTC

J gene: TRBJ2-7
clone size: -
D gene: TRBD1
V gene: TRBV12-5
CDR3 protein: CASGLGGQGIPYEQYF
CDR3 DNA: TGTGCTAGTGGTTTGGGGGGACAGGGGATCCCCTACGAGCAGTACTTC

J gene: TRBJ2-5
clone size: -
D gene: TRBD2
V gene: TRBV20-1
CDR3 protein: CSARGLAGGPQETQYF
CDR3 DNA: TGCAGTGCTAGAGGACTAGCGGGAGGGCCTCAAGAGACCCAGTACTTC

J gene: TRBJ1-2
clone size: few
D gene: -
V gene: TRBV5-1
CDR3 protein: CASSSKLRDTYGYTF
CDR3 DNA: TGCGCCAGCAGCTCCAAACTCCGGGACACCTATGGCTACACCTTC

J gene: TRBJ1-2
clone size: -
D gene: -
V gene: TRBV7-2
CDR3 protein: CASILTPPGGYTF
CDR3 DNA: TGTGCCAGCATCCTCACTCCCCCGGGAGGCTACACCTTC

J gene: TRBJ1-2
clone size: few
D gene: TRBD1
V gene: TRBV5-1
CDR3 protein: CASSHRDRNGLRGYTF
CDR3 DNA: TGCGCCAGCAGCCACCGGGACAGGAACGGCCTGAGGGGCTACACCTTC

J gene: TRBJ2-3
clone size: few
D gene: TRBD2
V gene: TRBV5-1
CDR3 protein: CASSPPSGRTDTQYF
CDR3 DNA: TGCGCCAGCAGCCCCCCGAGCGGGAGAACAGATACGCAGTATTTT

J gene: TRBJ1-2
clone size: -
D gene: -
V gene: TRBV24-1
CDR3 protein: CATSTPGTFDGYTF
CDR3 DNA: TGTGCCACCTCCACCCCCGGGACATTCGACGGCTACACCTTC

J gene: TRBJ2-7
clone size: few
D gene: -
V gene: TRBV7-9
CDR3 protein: CASSSDRGFSTYEQYF
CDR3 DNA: TGTGCCAGCAGTTCCGACCGGGGATTTTCAACCTACGAGCAGTACTTC